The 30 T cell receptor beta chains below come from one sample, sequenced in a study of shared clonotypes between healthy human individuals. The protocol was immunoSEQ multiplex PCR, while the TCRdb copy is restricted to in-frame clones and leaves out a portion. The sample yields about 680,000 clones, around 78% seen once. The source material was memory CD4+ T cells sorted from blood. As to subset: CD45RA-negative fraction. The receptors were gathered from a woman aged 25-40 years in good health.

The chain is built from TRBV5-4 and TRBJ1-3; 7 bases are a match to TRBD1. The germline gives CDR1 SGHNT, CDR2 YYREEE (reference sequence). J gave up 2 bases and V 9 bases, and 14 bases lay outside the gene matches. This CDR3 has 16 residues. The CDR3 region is CATSHEGAVPGNTIYF. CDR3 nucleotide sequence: TGTGCCACCTCGCACGAGGGGGCAGTCCCTGGAAACACCATATATTTT.

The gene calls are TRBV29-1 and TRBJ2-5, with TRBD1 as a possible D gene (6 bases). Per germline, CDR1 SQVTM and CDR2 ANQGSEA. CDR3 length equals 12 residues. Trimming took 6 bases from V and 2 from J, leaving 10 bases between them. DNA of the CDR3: TGCAGCGTGAAAACAGGGCAAGAGACCCAGTACTTC. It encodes CSVKTGQETQYF.

CDR3: CASRATGGTEAFF. CDR3 DNA sequence: TGTGCCAGCAGAGCAACAGGGGGCACTGAAGCTTTCTTT. This chain uses TRBV27 with TRBJ1-1; the match to TRBD1 covers 8 bases. V shed 6 bases, J shed 4 bases, and the junction held 4 bases outside the gene matches. The CDR3 spans 13 residues. Germline loops: CDR1 MNHEY, CDR2 SMNVEV (reference sequence).

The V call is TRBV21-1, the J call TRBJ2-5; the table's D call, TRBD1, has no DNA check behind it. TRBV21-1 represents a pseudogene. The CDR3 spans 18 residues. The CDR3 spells CASSKVRQLTILQETQYF. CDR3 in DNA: TGTGCCAGCAGCAAAGTACGACAGTTAACTATCCTCCAAGAGACCCAGTACTTC.

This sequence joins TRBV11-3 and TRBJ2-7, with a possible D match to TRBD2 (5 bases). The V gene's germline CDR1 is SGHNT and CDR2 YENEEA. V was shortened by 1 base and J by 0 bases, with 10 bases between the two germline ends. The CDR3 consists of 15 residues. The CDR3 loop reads CASSLGSAGSYEQYF. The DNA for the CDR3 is TGTGCCAGCAGCTTAGGGTCCGCGGGCTCCTACGAGCAGTACTTC.

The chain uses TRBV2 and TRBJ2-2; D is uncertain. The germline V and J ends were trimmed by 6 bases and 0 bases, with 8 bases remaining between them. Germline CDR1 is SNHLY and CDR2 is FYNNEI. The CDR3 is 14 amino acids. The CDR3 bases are TGTGCCAGCAGGGGGATCGCGAACACCGGGGAGCTGTTTTTT. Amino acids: CASRGIANTGELFF.

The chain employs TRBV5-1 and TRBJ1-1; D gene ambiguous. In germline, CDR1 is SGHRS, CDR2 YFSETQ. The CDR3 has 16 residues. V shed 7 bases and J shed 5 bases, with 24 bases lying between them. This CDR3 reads CASAVRLVRSGTEAFF. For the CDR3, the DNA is TGCGCCAGCGCAGTTAGATTGGTGAGAAGTGGTACTGAAGCTTTCTTT.

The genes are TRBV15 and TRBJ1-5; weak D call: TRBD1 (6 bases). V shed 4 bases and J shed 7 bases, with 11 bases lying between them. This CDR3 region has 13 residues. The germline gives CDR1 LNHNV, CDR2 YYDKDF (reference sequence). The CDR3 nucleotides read TGTGCCACCAGCATACAGGGCGGGCAGCCCCAGCATTTT. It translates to CATSIQGGQPQHF.

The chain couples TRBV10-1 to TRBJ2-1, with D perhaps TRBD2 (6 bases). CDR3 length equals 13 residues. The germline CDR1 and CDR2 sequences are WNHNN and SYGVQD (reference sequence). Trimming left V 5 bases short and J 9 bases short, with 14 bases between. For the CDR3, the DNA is TGCGCCAGCAGTCCCCCGGGGGTACCTGAGCAGTTCTTC. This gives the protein CASSPPGVPEQFF.

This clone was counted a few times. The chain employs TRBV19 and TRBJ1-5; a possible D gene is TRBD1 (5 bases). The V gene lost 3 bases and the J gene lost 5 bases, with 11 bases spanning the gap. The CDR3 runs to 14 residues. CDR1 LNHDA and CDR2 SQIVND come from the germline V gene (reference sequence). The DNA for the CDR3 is TGTGCCAGTAGTATTGGGGGGTACGATCAGCCCCAGCATTTT. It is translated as CASSIGGYDQPQHF. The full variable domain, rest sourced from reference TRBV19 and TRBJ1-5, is DGGITQSPKYLFRKEGQNVTLSCEQNLNHDAMYWYRQDPGQGLRLIYYSQIVNDFQKGDIAEGYSVSREKKESFPLTVTSAQKNPTAFYLCASSIGGYDQPQHFGDGTRLSIL.

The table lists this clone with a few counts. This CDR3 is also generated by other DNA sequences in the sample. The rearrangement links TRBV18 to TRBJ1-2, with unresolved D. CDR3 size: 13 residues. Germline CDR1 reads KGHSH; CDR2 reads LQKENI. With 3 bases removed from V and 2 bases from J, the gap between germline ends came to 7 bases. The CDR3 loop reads CASSPTENYGYTF. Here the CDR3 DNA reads TGTGCCAGCTCACCTACAGAAAACTATGGCTACACCTTC.

CDR3 bases: TGTGCCATCAGTACAGGGGCGAACACTGAAGCTTTCTTT. It translates to CAISTGANTEAFF. This sequence joins TRBV10-3 and TRBJ1-1, with TRBD1 matching over 7 bases. The CDR3 sequence is 13 residues long. The V and J ends lost 5 bases and 1 base, in that order; junction bases with no gene match: 1. Looked up from germline, CDR1 is ENHRY and CDR2 is SYGVKD.

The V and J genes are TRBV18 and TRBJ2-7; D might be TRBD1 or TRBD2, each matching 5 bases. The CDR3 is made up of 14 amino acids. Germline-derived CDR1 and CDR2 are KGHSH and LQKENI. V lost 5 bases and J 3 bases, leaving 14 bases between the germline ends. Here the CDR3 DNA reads TGTGCCAGCTCATTCCGGGACGGAGGCTACGAGCAGTACTTC. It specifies CASSFRDGGYEQYF.

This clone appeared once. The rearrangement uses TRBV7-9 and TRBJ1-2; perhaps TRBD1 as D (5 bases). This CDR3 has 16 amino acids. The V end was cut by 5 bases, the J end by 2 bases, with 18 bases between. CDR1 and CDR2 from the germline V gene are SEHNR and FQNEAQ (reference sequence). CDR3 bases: TGTGCCAGCAGCCCCCATGGGGCAGGGTCGAACTATGGCTACACCTTC. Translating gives CASSPHGAGSNYGYTF.

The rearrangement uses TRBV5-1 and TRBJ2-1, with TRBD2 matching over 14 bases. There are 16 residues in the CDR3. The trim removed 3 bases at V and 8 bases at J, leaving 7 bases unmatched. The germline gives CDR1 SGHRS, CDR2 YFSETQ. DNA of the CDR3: TGCGCCAGCAGCTCGGGAGGGACTAGCGGGAGACATGAGCAGTTCTTC. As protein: CASSSGGTSGRHEQFF.

The CDR3 loop is CASSSQTSSGANVLTF. DNA of the CDR3: TGCGCCAGCAGCTCCCAAACGAGCTCTGGGGCCAACGTCCTGACTTTC. The rearrangement links TRBV5-1 to TRBJ2-6; D not certain. The V gene's germline CDR1 is SGHRS and CDR2 YFSETQ. The CDR3 is 16 residues long. The ends were cut back, 3 bases at V and 0 bases at J, with 10 bases in the middle.

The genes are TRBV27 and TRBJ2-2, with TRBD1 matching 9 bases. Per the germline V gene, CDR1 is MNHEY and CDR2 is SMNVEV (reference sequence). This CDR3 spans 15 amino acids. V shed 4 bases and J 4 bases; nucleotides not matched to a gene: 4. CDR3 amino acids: CASSSGTGSTGELFF. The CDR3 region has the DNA TGTGCCAGCAGTTCCGGGACAGGGAGCACCGGGGAGCTGTTTTTT.

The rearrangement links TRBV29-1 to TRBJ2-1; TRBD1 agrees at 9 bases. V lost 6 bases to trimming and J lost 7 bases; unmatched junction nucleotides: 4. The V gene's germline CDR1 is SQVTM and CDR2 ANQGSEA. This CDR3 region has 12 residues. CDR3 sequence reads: CSVTGGRNEQFF. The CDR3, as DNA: TGCAGCGTCACAGGGGGCCGTAATGAGCAGTTCTTC.

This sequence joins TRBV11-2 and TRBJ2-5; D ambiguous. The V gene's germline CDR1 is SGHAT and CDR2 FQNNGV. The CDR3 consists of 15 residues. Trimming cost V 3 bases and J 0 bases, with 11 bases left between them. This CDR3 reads CASSLFEANQETQYF. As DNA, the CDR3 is TGTGCCAGCAGCTTGTTTGAAGCCAACCAAGAGACCCAGTACTTC.

Here the CDR3 reads CASSEQMGRGNTEAFF. Written as DNA, the CDR3 is TGTGCCAGCAGTGAACAAATGGGTCGCGGGAACACTGAAGCTTTCTTT. V is TRBV6-1 and J is TRBJ1-1; D unclear. Germline V gene lookup returns CDR1 MNHNS and CDR2 SASEGT. There are 16 residues in the CDR3. Trimming removed 2 bases from V and 1 base from J, with 14 bases in between.

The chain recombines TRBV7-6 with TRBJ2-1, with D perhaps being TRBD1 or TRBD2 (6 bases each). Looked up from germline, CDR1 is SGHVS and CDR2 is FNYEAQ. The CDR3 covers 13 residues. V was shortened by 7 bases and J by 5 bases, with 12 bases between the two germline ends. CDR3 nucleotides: TGTGCCAGCACCCGGGGGCGGAACAATGAGCAGTTCTTC. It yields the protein CASTRGRNNEQFF. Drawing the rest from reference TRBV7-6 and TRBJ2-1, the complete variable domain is GAGVSQSPRYKVTKRGQDVALRCDPISGHVSLYWYRQALGQGPEFLTYFNYEAQQDKSGLPNDRFSAERPEGSISTLTIQRTEQRDSAMYRCASTRGRNNEQFFGPGTRLTVL.

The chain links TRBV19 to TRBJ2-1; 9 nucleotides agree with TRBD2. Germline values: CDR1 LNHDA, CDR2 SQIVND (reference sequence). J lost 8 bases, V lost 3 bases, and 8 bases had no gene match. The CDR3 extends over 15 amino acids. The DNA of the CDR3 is TGTGCCAGTAGTATTTTAGCGGGAGTAGGGGATGAGCAGTTCTTC. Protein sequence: CASSILAGVGDEQFF. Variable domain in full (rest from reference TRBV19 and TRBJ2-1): DGGITQSPKYLFRKEGQNVTLSCEQNLNHDAMYWYRQDPGQGLRLIYYSQIVNDFQKGDIAEGYSVSREKKESFPLTVTSAQKNPTAFYLCASSILAGVGDEQFFGPGTRLTVL.

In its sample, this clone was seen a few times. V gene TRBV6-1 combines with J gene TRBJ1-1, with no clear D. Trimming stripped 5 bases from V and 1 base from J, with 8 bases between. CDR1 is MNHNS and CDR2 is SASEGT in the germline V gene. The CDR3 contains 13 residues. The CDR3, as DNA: TGTGCCAGCAGTCTAGCCGGGAACACTGAAGCTTTCTTT. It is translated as CASSLAGNTEAFF.

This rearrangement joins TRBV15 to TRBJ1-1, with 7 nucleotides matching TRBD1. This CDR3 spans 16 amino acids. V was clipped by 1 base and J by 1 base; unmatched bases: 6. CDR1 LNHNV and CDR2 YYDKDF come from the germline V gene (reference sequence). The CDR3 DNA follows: TGTGCCACCAGCAGAGGTACCGGGACAGAGAACACTGAAGCTTTCTTT. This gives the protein CATSRGTGTENTEAFF.

The CDR3 coding sequence is TGTGCCAGCACCAGAGGATCTGGGGCCAACGTCCTGACTTTC. It yields the protein CASTRGSGANVLTF. This chain links TRBV11-2 with TRBJ2-6; no clear D gene. This CDR3 is 14 amino acids long. CDR1 SGHAT and CDR2 FQNNGV come from the germline V gene. The ends were cut back, 7 bases at V and 1 base at J, with 8 bases in the middle.

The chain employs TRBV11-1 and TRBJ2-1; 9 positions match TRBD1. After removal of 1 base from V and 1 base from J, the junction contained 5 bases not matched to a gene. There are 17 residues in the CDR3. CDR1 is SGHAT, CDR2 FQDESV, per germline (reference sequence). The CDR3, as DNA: TGTGCCAGCAGCTTAGGGGACAGGGTGGCATCCTACAATGAGCAGTTCTTC. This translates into CASSLGDRVASYNEQFF.

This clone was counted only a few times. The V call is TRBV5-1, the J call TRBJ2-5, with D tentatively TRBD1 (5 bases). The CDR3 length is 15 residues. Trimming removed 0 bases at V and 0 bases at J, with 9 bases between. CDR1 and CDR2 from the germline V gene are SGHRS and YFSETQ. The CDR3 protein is CASSLAAGYQETQYF. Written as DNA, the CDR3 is TGCGCCAGCAGCTTGGCCGCAGGGTACCAAGAGACCCAGTACTTC.

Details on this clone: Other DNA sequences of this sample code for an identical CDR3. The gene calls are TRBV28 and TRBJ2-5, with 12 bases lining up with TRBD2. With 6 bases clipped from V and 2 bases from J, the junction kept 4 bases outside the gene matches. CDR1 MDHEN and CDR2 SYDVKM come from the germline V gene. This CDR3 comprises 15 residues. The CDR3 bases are TGTGCCAGCAGCCTGACTAGCGGGGGACAAGAGACCCAGTACTTC. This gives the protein CASSLTSGGQETQYF. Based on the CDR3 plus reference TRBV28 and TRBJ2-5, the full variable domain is DVKVTQSSRYLVKRTGEKVFLECVQDMDHENMFWYRQDPGLGLRLIYFSYDVKMKEKGDIPEGYSVSREKKERFSLILESASTNQTSMYLCASSLTSGGQETQYFGPGTRLLVL.

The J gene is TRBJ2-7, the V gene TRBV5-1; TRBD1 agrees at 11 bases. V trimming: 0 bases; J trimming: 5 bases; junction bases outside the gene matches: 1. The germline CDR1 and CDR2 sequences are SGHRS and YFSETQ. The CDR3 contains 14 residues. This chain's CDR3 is CASSLGTGGNEQYF. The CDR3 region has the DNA TGCGCCAGCAGCTTGGGGACAGGGGGCAACGAGCAGTACTTC. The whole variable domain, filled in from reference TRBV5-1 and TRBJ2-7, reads KAGVTQTPRYLIKTRGQQVTLSCSPISGHRSVSWYQQTPGQGLQFLFEYFSETQRNKGNFPGRFSGRQFSNSRSEMNVSTLELGDSALYLCASSLGTGGNEQYFGPGTRLTVT.

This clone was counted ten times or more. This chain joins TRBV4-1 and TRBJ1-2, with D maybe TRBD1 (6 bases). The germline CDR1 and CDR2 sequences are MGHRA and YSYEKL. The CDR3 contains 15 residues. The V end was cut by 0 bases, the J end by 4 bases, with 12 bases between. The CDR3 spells CASSQDYRVSYGYTF. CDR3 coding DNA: TGCGCCAGCAGCCAAGATTACAGGGTTAGCTATGGCTACACCTTC.